The entry below describes one T cell receptor (beta chain). The antigen is unknown. The V segment lost 2 bases and the J segment 5 bases; nucleotides outside the gene matches: 9. Looked up from germline, CDR1 is SGHAT and CDR2 is FQNNGV. This CDR3 has 15 amino acids. These data come from a study of cytomegalovirus exposure and HLA in healthy donors. Study observations and caveats: Productive rates of about 87% or about 30% were seen for most TCR beta V segments in an earlier analysis. What was likely a sequencing artifact was a cluster of highly shared sequence variants. Later analysis demonstrated an association between a missense DCLRE1C variant and TCR beta V- and J-gene trimming. Later analysis suggested most CMV-associated TCR beta chains were HLA-restricted.

PCR involved 60 Vbeta and 13 Jbeta primers. TCRdb's copy holds only in-frame clones and misses some; the assay was immunoSEQ multiplex PCR. The repertoire table contains some 34,000 clones. This TCR was sampled from a middle-aged man in good health and CMV-seronegative. The sequenced sample was PBMCs. The chain joins TRBV11-2 to TRBJ2-7; 7 positions agree with TRBD2. CDR3 DNA: TGTGCCAGCAGCTTACGGGACTACCTGATGGACGAGCAGTACTTC. It codes for CASSLRDYLMDEQYF. The variable domain in full, completed from reference TRBV11-2 and TRBJ2-7, reads EAGVAQSPRYKIIEKRQSVAFWCNPISGHATLYWYQQILGQGPKLLIQFQNNGVVDDSQLPKDRFSAERLKGVDSTLKIQPAKLEDSAVYLCASSLRDYLMDEQYFGPGTRLTVT.